Sequencing of this T cell receptor (beta chain) was carried out in a study of T cells in women clearing cervical HPV infection. Study-level background: Donors had HPV16-related CIN3 or worse; 2 had invasive cancer. Study results and caveats: CIN3+ cases had significantly higher TCR repertoire richness than controls, but evenness did not differ.

For this clone: The antigen is undetermined.

TCR beta CDR3 amplified by multiplex PCR from roughly 1,100 ng genomic DNA. Sequenced by immunoSEQ multiplex PCR; TCRdb stores in-frame clones only, minus some. The table counts approximately 26,000 clones; 11% lies in the top ten. The source of this sequence is a woman between 18 and 70 years old with a cervical HPV16 infection that either progressed to CIN3+ or cleared (not recorded which). Sequencing was carried out using blood buffy coat.

CDR3 DNA, as far as it was read: TGTGCCAGCAGCCTACGAGCCGGGACAGGAACCTACAATGAG. This codes for CASSLRAGTGTYNE. The full CDR3 protein is CASSLRAGTGTYNEQFF. The chain couples TRBV4-2 to TRBJ2-1, with TRBD1 identical over 8 bases. From the germline J gene comes the end of the CDR3, since the read stops 3 residues before it. The CDR3 runs 17 residues. Trimming cost V 4 bases and J 2 bases; bases outside gene matches: 10. Germline CDR1 and CDR2: LGHNA and YNFKEQ.